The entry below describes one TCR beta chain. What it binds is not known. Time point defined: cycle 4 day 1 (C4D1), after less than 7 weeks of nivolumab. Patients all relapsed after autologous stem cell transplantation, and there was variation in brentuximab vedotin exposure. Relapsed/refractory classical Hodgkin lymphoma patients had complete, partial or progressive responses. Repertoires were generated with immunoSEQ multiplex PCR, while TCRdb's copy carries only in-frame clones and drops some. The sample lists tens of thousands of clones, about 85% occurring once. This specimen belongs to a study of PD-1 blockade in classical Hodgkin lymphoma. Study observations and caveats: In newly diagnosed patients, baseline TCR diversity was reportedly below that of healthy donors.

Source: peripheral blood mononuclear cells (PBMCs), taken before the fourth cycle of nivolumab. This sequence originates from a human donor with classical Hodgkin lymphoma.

The CDR3 region is CASSPGTGGGNEQFF. CDR3 bases: TGTGCCAGCAGCCCTGGGACAGGGGGGGGCAATGAGCAGTTCTTC. The V call is TRBV5-4, the J call TRBJ2-1, with TRBD1 matching 11 bases. CDR1 is SGHNT, CDR2 YYREEE, per germline (reference sequence). V lost 4 bases and J lost 6; bases outside the gene matches: 6. This CDR3 is 15 amino acids long.